This T cell receptor beta chain was captured in a study of radiation and T cells in renal cell carcinoma. The study, taken as a whole, reports: No pretreatment tumor biopsies were available for baseline clonotypes.

Time point noted: blood 4 weeks post-SBRT, at nephrectomy. Stated treatment: 15 Gy SBRT to primary tumor, nephrectomy 4 weeks later. Nephrectomy followed 15 Gy stereotactic body radiation by 4 weeks. Serial blood draws occurred at baseline and 2 and 4 weeks post-SBRT. The germline gives CDR1 MDHEN, CDR2 SYDVKM. The length of the CDR3 is 15 residues. Trimming cost V 5 bases and J 5 bases; bases outside gene matches: 11. In regard to this clone: What it recognizes is unknown.

Sequencing was performed with immunoSEQ multiplex PCR; in TCRdb, only in-frame clones are kept and a portion is missing. The sample records 140,000 or so clones, 65% to 90% being singletons. The chain is built from TRBV28 and TRBJ1-2, with 7 bases identical to TRBD1. Sample: blood, taken from a patient whose treatment included radiotherapy and nephrectomy. This receptor was obtained from a woman between 45 and 60 years old with renal cell carcinoma. CDR3 amino acids: CASSPFQGVSYGYTF. The CDR3, as DNA: TGTGCCAGCAGTCCCTTTCAGGGGGTATCGTATGGCTACACCTTC.